The clone carrying this T cell receptor beta chain is a singleton in its sample. Germline lookup yields CDR1 KGHSH and CDR2 LQKENI. The CDR3 has 15 amino acids. Trimming shortened V by 2 bases and J by 6 bases, and 14 bases separated the two germline ends. This entry is derived from a study of control samples from healthy donors and cancer patients. Measured with immunoSEQ multiplex PCR; TCRdb has only the in-frame clones, and not every one. The sample lists around 130,000 clones, 93% occurring once. The TCR sequence derives from a man aged 50-60 years with head and neck cancer. The chain links TRBV18 to TRBJ2-1; D is possibly TRBD1 or TRBD2 (6 bases each). The sample comprised PBMCs. The CDR3 loop is CASSPSEGGFNEQFF. The CDR3 nucleotides are TGTGCCAGCTCACCATCTGAGGGGGGATTCAATGAGCAGTTCTTC.